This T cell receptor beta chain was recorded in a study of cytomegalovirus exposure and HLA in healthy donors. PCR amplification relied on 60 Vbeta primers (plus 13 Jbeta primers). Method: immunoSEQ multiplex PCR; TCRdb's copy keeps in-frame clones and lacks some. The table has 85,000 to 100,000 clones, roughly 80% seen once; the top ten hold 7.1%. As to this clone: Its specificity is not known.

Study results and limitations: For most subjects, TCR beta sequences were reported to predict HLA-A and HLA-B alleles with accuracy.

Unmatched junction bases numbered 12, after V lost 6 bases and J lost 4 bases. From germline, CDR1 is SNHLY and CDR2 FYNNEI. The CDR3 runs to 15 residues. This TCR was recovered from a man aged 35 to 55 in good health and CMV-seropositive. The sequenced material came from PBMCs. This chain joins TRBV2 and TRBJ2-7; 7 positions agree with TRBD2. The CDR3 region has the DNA TGTGCCAGCAGGCTCGACAGTGGGGGGGTTTACGAGCAGTACTTC. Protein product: CASRLDSGGVYEQYF.